The present T cell receptor beta chain was sequenced within a study of blood T cell repertoires in COVID-19 (dated by TCRdb to 2019 to 2021). Concerning the study at large: Samples from collaborators originated in the United States, Italy and Spain and spanned both the acute and convalescent phases of COVID-19. Samples were obtained from the ongoing ImmuneRACE study (first 160 participants) and from about 1,300 subjects provided by 6 global collaborators. The repertoires were made available in a free public database intended to serve as a resource for research on the immune response to SARS-CoV-2. Where HLA class I and class II types were available, the types were taken from metadata supplied by the sample provider, not from assay-based typing. Nearly every sample came with metadata listing a de-identified subject ID, COVID-19 status, age in years and sex. The prospective study material was composed of cDNA or gDNA derived from T cells, B-cell-depleted T cells, or PBMCs. Subjects who had been exposed to COVID-19, were actively infected with it, or had recovered from it provided the deeply sampled blood TCRbeta repertoires that made up the dataset.

TCRbeta CDR3 regions were amplified from genomic DNA by means of the immunoSEQ Assay, a bias-controlled multiplex PCR. Per the original workflow: Within the assay, amplification of reference gene primers was used to estimate how many nucleated cells each sample contained. Sequence reads were collapsed and filtered to measure the absolute abundance of every unique TCRbeta CDR3 rearrangement. Productive Simpson clonality was computed per sample as the square root of Simpson's diversity index over productive rearrangements. The table comes from immuneACCESS by way of TCRdb, which keeps in-frame sequences with V and J called. Part of the clones is missing from these tables; in studies checked, under half for an unresolved V gene and the rest for unknown reasons. V and J calls and clone size are those listed in that table; D and trimming were worked out from the DNA. This sample gives 16,000 or so clones in total; approximately 86% of them show up just once. The biggest ten clones account for 10% to 15% of the sample.

Each collaborating institution followed its own protocols to collect whole blood in K2EDTA tubes. For TCRbeta analysis, collaborators shipped samples as frozen whole blood, isolated PBMCs, or DNA extracted from either of those sample types. Study-wide conclusions, independent of this receptor: Clinical and demographic metadata were provided uncurated, with the amount varying by source and participant.

Counted from cysteine to phenylalanine, this CDR3 has 13 amino acids. The DNA shown is the 39-base CDR3, in frame from base 1. According to the germline V gene (reference sequence), CDR1 reads LGHDT and CDR2 reads YNNKEL. The junction shows trimming of 0 bases on V and 5 bases on J, plus 5 bases between the germline ends. Regarding this clone: This receptor's antigen is unknown. Qualities for individual bases were not recorded, and no much larger clone is one base off.

This receptor was obtained from a human donor in a cohort sampled during active COVID-19. The specimen was peripheral blood. The rearranged segments are TRBV3-1 (or the pseudogene TRBV3-2) and TRBJ1-3; no D segment can be confidently identified. The DNA sequence follows: TGTGCCAGCAGCCAAGATCCAAGAAACACCATATATTTT. Its coded protein is CASSQDPRNTIYF.